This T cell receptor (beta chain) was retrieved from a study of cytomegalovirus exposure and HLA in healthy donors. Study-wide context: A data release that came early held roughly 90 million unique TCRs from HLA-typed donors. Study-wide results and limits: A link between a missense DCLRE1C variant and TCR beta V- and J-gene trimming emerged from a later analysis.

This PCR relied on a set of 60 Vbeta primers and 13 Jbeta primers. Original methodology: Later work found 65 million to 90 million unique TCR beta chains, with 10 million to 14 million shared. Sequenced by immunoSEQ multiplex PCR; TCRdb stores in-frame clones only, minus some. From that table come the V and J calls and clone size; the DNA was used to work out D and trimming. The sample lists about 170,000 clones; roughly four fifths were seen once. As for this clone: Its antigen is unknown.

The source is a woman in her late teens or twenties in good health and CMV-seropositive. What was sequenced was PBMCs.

For the CDR3, the DNA is TGTGCCAGCAGCTTAGGACTAGCCGGGGAGCTGTTTTTT. Its protein is CASSLGLAGELFF. The rearrangement joins TRBV7-8 to TRBJ2-2; maybe TRBD2 (6 bases). The CDR3 runs 13 residues. The V and J ends lost 1 base and 6 bases respectively, with 6 bases between them. Germline V gene data show CDR1 as SGHVS and CDR2 as FQNEAQ.